This T cell receptor (beta chain) was captured by sequencing in a study of control samples from healthy donors and cancer patients. Here immunoSEQ multiplex PCR was the method, and the copy in TCRdb shows in-frame clones only, minus some. The table has about 41,000 clones, roughly 94% seen once. This CDR3 contains 13 residues. CDR1 is LNHDA and CDR2 is SQIVND in the germline V gene (reference sequence). Trimming stripped 3 bases from V and 5 bases from J, with 7 bases between. The sequenced sample was blood. The origin of this receptor is a man in his sixties in good health. This chain connects TRBV19 to TRBJ2-2; D call uncertain. The CDR3 loop is CASSIWQTGELFF. The CDR3 DNA sequence: TGTGCCAGTAGTATTTGGCAGACCGGGGAGCTGTTTTTT.